This is a list of T cell receptor beta chains from one sample in a study of cytomegalovirus exposure and HLA in healthy donors. Only in-frame clones appear in the TCRdb table, and some are missing; sequencing was by immunoSEQ multiplex PCR. The sample lists 150,000 to 200,000 clones, 60% to 80% occurring once. Material for sequencing was PBMCs. These receptors were collected from a man aged 35-49 years in good health and CMV-seronegative. CDR3s include the opening cysteine and the closing phenylalanine or tryptophan. D genes are given only for firm matches.

TRBV28,TRBD1,TRBJ1-2,CASSLGEGTGPLYGYTF
TRBV19,TRBD2,TRBJ2-7,CASSIRTSGDHEQYF
TRBV19,TRBD2,TRBJ2-1,CASSLRGGSSYNEQFF
TRBV18,.,TRBJ2-3,CASSPGGPEDTQYF
TRBV6-5,.,TRBJ1-4,CASSRATNEKLFF
TRBV5-1,TRBD1,TRBJ1-2,CASSPRSVRGKVPYGYTF
TRBV5-6,.,TRBJ2-7,CASTSSSYEQYF
TRBV11-3,TRBD1,TRBJ2-1,CASSLGRGQGYNEQFF
TRBV7-2,.,TRBJ1-3,CASSLWPGIGNTIYF
TRBV19,TRBD2,TRBJ2-1,CASSIGTSGNNEQFF
TRBV27,TRBD1,TRBJ1-1,CASSSRQGVDEAFF
TRBV4-1,.,TRBJ2-3,CASSQDEGGTDTQYF
TRBV7-9,.,TRBJ2-7,CASSFRQGPISYEQYF
TRBV30,.,TRBJ1-2,CAETQGSGYTF
TRBV7-9,TRBD1,TRBJ1-2,CASSPFRDRGSGYGYTF
TRBV11-3,TRBD1,TRBJ2-3,CASSPGTGFSPTDTQYF
TRBV6-1,TRBD1,TRBJ2-1,CASREGQGTGNEQFF
TRBV19,TRBD2,TRBJ2-1,CASSIERGLGGNEQFF
TRBV7-6,.,TRBJ1-3,CASSLTTVGNTIYF
TRBV6-5,.,TRBJ1-3,CASSLGAFSGNTIYF
TRBV7-8,TRBD1,TRBJ2-7,CASSLAVTGGSADSYEQYF
TRBV28,TRBD1,TRBJ1-5,CASSLHQGDSNQPQHF
TRBV7-2,.,TRBJ2-3,CASSPSVDTQYF
TRBV11-2,TRBD2,TRBJ2-3,CASSRLGTRQLTSTDTQYF
TRBV27,TRBD2,TRBJ2-5,CASRLLAGVEKTQYF
TRBV5-4,TRBD1,TRBJ1-2,CASLPDRSLYGYTF
TRBV7-9,.,TRBJ2-3,CASSPGLFSTDTQYF
TRBV7-9,TRBD2,TRBJ2-7,CASSLETSGYEQYF
TRBV6-4,.,TRBJ1-1,CASRQGGNTEAFF
TRBV4-2,TRBD1,TRBJ2-4,CASSQTTGGDIQYF
TRBV6-1,TRBD1,TRBJ2-7,CASSIRDSGYEQYF
TRBV4-1,.,TRBJ1-2,CASSQDTGDQYGYTF
TRBV7-2,.,TRBJ2-3,CASSKGGDTQYF
TRBV4-1,TRBD1,TRBJ1-2,CASSAGTGGAKGYTF
TRBV2,TRBD1,TRBJ2-1,CASSLTGGYEQFF
TRBV4-1,TRBD1,TRBJ1-5,CASSQGQGRGQPQHF
TRBV7-7,.,TRBJ1-2,CASSAYRHSNYGYTF
TRBV27,TRBD1,TRBJ1-2,CASSPRDSLEAANYGYTF
TRBV27,.,TRBJ2-5,CASRTYPQETQYF
TRBV2,TRBD1,TRBJ2-2,CASSQDRTNTGELFF
TRBV7-9,.,TRBJ1-2,CASSADNMRTQYGYTF
TRBV29-1,.,TRBJ2-3,CSVEEADPITDTQYF
TRBV2,TRBD1,TRBJ1-2,CASSGRGRGGYTF
TRBV6-5,TRBD2,TRBJ2-2,CASSYGTTNTGELFF
TRBV19,.,TRBJ1-5,CATNRVNQPQHF
TRBV7-2,TRBD1,TRBJ2-7,CASSFGTGTHEQYF
TRBV11-2,.,TRBJ2-2,CASRRGWRAGELFF
TRBV30,.,TRBJ1-5,CAWSEPGTFNQPQHF
TRBV7-9,TRBD1,TRBJ1-4,CASSLPGGSNEKLFF
TRBV2,.,TRBJ2-3,CATTSGFGTDTQYF
TRBV7-2,.,TRBJ2-5,CASSLAHSSRVETQYF
TRBV27,TRBD2,TRBJ2-3,CASSPLAGVLTDTQYF
TRBV7-3,.,TRBJ1-4,CASSLRGESGEKLFF
TRBV29-1,TRBD1,TRBJ2-1,CSVQTGGPYNEQFF
TRBV2,TRBD1,TRBJ2-2,CASSQDRANTGELFF